These 26 T cell receptor beta chains were sequenced from one sample in a study of shared clonotypes between healthy human individuals. TCRdb's copy holds only in-frame clones and misses some; the assay was immunoSEQ multiplex PCR. The table records about 2.1 million clones, about 94% of them present only once. Terminally differentiated effector memory CD45RA+ cells were excluded from the naive CD8 cells, which were CD45RO-negative and positively selected for CCR7. The specimen sequenced was naive CD8+ T cells from PBMCs. Receptors originate from a man between 18 and 35 years old in good health. Some clones in this sample may be carry-over from other donors' samples.

The chain carries TRBV6-6 and TRBJ2-7; tentatively, D is TRBD2 (5 bases). V gave up 5 bases and J gave up 3 bases, with 14 bases separating them. The CDR3 contains 14 residues. CDR1 and CDR2 (germline): MNHNY, SVGAGI (reference sequence). Here the CDR3 reads CASSNGNMGYEQYF. CDR3 DNA: TGTGCCAGCAGTAACGGGAATATGGGCTACGAGCAGTACTTC.

In regard to this clone: One base away lies a much larger clone, so this may be a sequencing read error. Other DNA sequences within the sample encode an identical CDR3. The chain combines TRBV7-9 with TRBJ1-1; D not resolved. The CDR3 sequence is 12 residues long. V was pared by 1 base and J by 3 bases, with 3 bases between. Germline CDR1 reads SEHNR; CDR2 reads FQNEAQ (reference sequence). Here the CDR3 DNA reads TGTGCCAGCAGCTTAGGGTACACTGAAGCTTTCTTT. Translation gives CASSLGYTEAFF.

J is TRBJ1-2 and V is TRBV28; D perhaps matches TRBD1 (6 bases). This CDR3 has 14 residues. The V and J ends lost 5 bases and 8 bases respectively, with 18 bases between them. The V gene's germline CDR1 is MDHEN and CDR2 SYDVKM. CDR3 in DNA: TGTGCCAGCAGTCCTTCGGGGGGCGCGTTGGGCTACACCTTC. As protein: CASSPSGGALGYTF.

The gene calls are TRBV30 and TRBJ2-5; 9 bases fit TRBD2. Germline CDR1 GTSNPN, CDR2 SVGIG (reference sequence). V lost 2 bases to trimming and J lost 5 bases; unmatched junction nucleotides: 9. There are 15 residues in the CDR3. The CDR3: CAWSPPVAGVETQYF. In DNA, the CDR3 is TGTGCCTGGAGTCCTCCTGTAGCGGGAGTTGAGACCCAGTACTTC.

The rearrangement joins TRBV28 to TRBJ1-1, with D hard to call. This CDR3 region has 15 residues. Trimming removed 1 base from V and 0 bases from J, with 9 bases in between. Germline-derived CDR1 and CDR2 are MDHEN and SYDVKM. The CDR3 DNA sequence: TGTGCCAGCAGTTTATCGGGTCACTTGAACACTGAAGCTTTCTTT. As protein: CASSLSGHLNTEAFF.

The rearrangement uses TRBV11-2 and TRBJ2-7, with D perhaps TRBD1 or TRBD2 (5 bases each). The CDR3 is made up of 15 amino acids. CDR1 SGHAT and CDR2 FQNNGV come from the germline V gene. Between the trimmed V and J ends, which lost 3 bases and 7 bases, there was a span of 19 bases. The CDR3 spells CASSFDGTVGREQYF. The CDR3 region has the DNA TGTGCCAGCAGCTTCGATGGGACCGTTGGTAGGGAGCAGTACTTC.

This chain uses TRBV9 with TRBJ2-1; 8 bases fit TRBD2. The trim removed 4 bases at V and 7 bases at J, leaving 10 bases unmatched. CDR3 length equals 15 residues. In germline, CDR1 is SGDLS, CDR2 YYNGEE. The chain's CDR3 is CASSLSGTSGNEQFF. CDR3 sequence (DNA): TGTGCCAGCAGCCTTAGCGGGACTAGTGGTAATGAGCAGTTCTTC.

This clone appeared once. The chain is built from TRBV7-2 and TRBJ2-5, with a weak D call TRBD2 (6 bases). Germline-derived CDR1 and CDR2 are SGHTA and FQGNSA. V was trimmed by 5 bases and J by 4 bases, leaving 17 bases between them. This CDR3 is 15 amino acids long. The CDR3 loop reads CASSPRELALETQYF. The CDR3, as DNA: TGTGCCAGCAGCCCCCGGGAGCTAGCACTAGAGACCCAGTACTTC. Together with reference TRBV7-2 and TRBJ2-5, the CDR3 gives the full variable domain: GAGVSQSPSNKVTEKGKDVELRCDPISGHTALYWYRQSLGQGLEFLIYFQGNSAPDKSGLPSDRFSAERTGGSVSTLTIQRTQQEDSAVYLCASSPRELALETQYFGPGTRLLVL.

This chain links TRBV7-9 with TRBJ2-7; no firm D call. The CDR3 length is 14 residues. V lost 0 bases, J lost 7 bases, and 13 bases lay in between. CDR1 is SEHNR and CDR2 is FQNEAQ in the germline V gene (reference sequence). CDR3 amino acids: CASSLAGPVWEQYF. For the CDR3, the DNA is TGTGCCAGCAGCTTAGCGGGCCCCGTGTGGGAGCAGTACTTC.

V gene TRBV27 combines with J gene TRBJ2-7, with TRBD1 matching over 8 bases. This CDR3 is built from 15 residues. V trimming: 0 bases; J trimming: 4 bases; junction bases outside the gene matches: 5. The germline CDR1 and CDR2 sequences are MNHEY and SMNVEV (reference sequence). This CDR3 reads CASSLSTGGLYEQYF. The CDR3 nucleotides read TGTGCCAGCAGTTTATCCACAGGGGGGTTGTACGAGCAGTACTTC.

The chain couples TRBV27 to TRBJ2-1; D perhaps matches TRBD1 (5 bases). Germline loops: CDR1 MNHEY, CDR2 SMNVEV (reference sequence). The CDR3 contains 15 residues. Deletions cut 6 bases from V and 0 bases from J, with 12 bases between. CDR3 protein: CASRSGQSSYNEQFF. Here the CDR3 DNA reads TGTGCCAGCAGGTCAGGGCAAAGCTCCTACAATGAGCAGTTCTTC.

Remarks on this clone: This sample also contains other DNA sequences that code for the same CDR3. The gene calls are TRBV27 and TRBJ2-7, with D maybe TRBD1 (6 bases). Germline V lookup: CDR1 MNHEY, CDR2 SMNVEV (reference sequence). Trimming removed 2 bases at V and 4 bases at J, with 15 bases between. This CDR3 comprises 15 residues. The CDR3 region is CASSLSTGLSYEQYF. The DNA for the CDR3 is TGTGCCAGCAGTTTAAGTACAGGGTTGTCGTACGAGCAGTACTTC.

The genes are TRBV28 and TRBJ1-1; 12 nucleotides align to TRBD1. Per germline, CDR1 MDHEN and CDR2 SYDVKM. The CDR3 is made up of 20 amino acids. J was trimmed by 0 bases and V by 10 bases; bases with no gene match: 21. The CDR3 here is CAIDPWGQGAPMTMNTEAFF. The DNA for the CDR3 is TGTGCCATTGATCCGTGGGGACAGGGGGCACCAATGACGATGAACACTGAAGCTTTCTTT. Full variable domain (missing parts from reference TRBV28 and TRBJ1-1): DVKVTQSSRYLVKRTGEKVFLECVQDMDHENMFWYRQDPGLGLRLIYFSYDVKMKEKGDIPEGYSVSREKKERFSLILESASTNQTSMYLCAIDPWGQGAPMTMNTEAFFGQGTRLTVV.

J is TRBJ2-2 and V is TRBV7-9; D remains ambiguous. There are 12 residues in the CDR3. CDR1 is SEHNR, CDR2 FQNEAQ, per germline (reference sequence). V lost 5 bases and J 10 bases, leaving 11 bases between the germline ends. The DNA of the CDR3 is TGTGCCAGCAGCCCCCCTGTTCCGGAGCTGTTTTTT. This sequence encodes CASSPPVPELFF.

This chain connects TRBV27 to TRBJ2-7; a possible D gene is TRBD1 (6 bases). Germline V gene sequence: CDR1 MNHEY, CDR2 SMNVEV (reference sequence). V lost 6 bases, J lost 6 bases, and 15 bases lay in between. There are 13 residues in the CDR3. The CDR3 nucleotides are TGTGCCAGCAGCCTAGGACAGCTGGGCGAGCAGTACTTC. Protein product: CASSLGQLGEQYF.

The chain combines TRBV6-1 with TRBJ2-3, with TRBD1 matching over 7 bases. V shed 9 bases, J shed 1 base, and the junction held 7 bases outside the gene matches. The germline V gene has CDR1 MNHNS and CDR2 SASEGT. This CDR3 region has 14 residues. CDR3: CASKTGSGTDTQYF. In DNA, the CDR3 is TGTGCCAGTAAGACAGGGAGCGGCACAGATACGCAGTATTTT.

This clone was observed once. The rearrangement links TRBV4-1 to TRBJ2-7; the D gene is possibly TRBD1 (5 bases). The germline V gene encodes CDR1 MGHRA and CDR2 YSYEKL. The ends were cut back, 2 bases at V and 3 bases at J, with 17 bases in the middle. The CDR3 runs 16 residues. The CDR3: CASSQQGTLGDYEQYF. The DNA of the CDR3 is TGCGCCAGCAGCCAACAGGGCACTCTGGGCGACTACGAGCAGTACTTC.

Here the CDR3 reads CASTEGGSEQYF. The CDR3 DNA follows: TGTGCCAGCACCGAGGGGGGCTCCGAGCAGTACTTC. The rearrangement links TRBV25-1 to TRBJ2-5; either TRBD1 or TRBD2 may fit D (6 bases each). The DNA end is a closer match to TRBJ2-7, so the J assignment may be wrong. The germline V gene encodes CDR1 MGHDK and CDR2 SYGVNS. The CDR3 is 12 residues long.

This clone was seen once. The genes are TRBV6-5 and TRBJ2-2, with TRBD1 matching 7 bases. Germline loops: CDR1 MNHEY, CDR2 SVGAGI. The J segment lost 4 bases and the V segment lost 2 bases, leaving 7 bases of the junction unmatched. The CDR3 is 16 amino acids. The CDR3 spells CASSYNGQEITGELFF. In nucleotides, the CDR3 is TGTGCCAGCAGTTACAACGGACAGGAGATCACCGGGGAGCTGTTTTTT.

The table lists this clone with a count of one. Other nucleotide sequences from this sample produce the same CDR3. This chain links TRBV27 with TRBJ2-1; perhaps TRBD2 as D (6 bases). Germline V gene sequence: CDR1 MNHEY, CDR2 SMNVEV (reference sequence). V lost 6 bases, J lost 6 bases, and 9 bases lay in between. This CDR3 region has 12 residues. The CDR3 is CASSTGGNEQFF. As DNA, the CDR3 is TGTGCCAGCAGCACCGGGGGCAATGAGCAGTTCTTC.

This sequence joins TRBV28 and TRBJ2-5; no definite D call. The CDR3 is made up of 14 amino acids. Between the trimmed V and J ends, which lost 5 bases and 4 bases, there was a span of 14 bases. Germline V lookup: CDR1 MDHEN, CDR2 SYDVKM. CDR3 in amino acids: CASSLPRIPETQYF. The CDR3 nucleotides are TGTGCCAGCAGTCTCCCCCGGATCCCAGAGACCCAGTACTTC.

The chain recombines TRBV18 with TRBJ2-7, with TRBD1 identical over 7 bases. CDR3 size: 15 residues. The V segment lost 1 base and the J segment 4 bases; nucleotides outside the gene matches: 7. CDR1 is KGHSH and CDR2 is LQKENI in the germline V gene. The CDR3 region is CASSPRGTEGYEQYF. CDR3 nucleotides: TGTGCCAGCTCACCACGAGGGACAGAAGGATACGAGCAGTACTTC. Combining the CDR3 with reference TRBV18 and TRBJ2-7 gives the whole variable domain NAGVMQNPRHLVRRRGQEARLRCSPMKGHSHVYWYRQLPEEGLKFMVYLQKENIIDESGMPKERFSAEFPKEGPSILRIQQVVRGDSAAYFCASSPRGTEGYEQYFGPGTRLTVT.

This clone was picked up one time. V and J are TRBV15 and TRBJ2-2; D gene unclear. CDR1 and CDR2 from the germline V gene are LNHNV and YYDKDF (reference sequence). The germline V and J ends were trimmed by 8 bases and 1 base, with 8 bases remaining between them. The CDR3 covers 13 residues. CDR3 protein: CATRTGNTGELFF. The CDR3 nucleotides read TGTGCCACCCGGACGGGGAACACCGGGGAGCTGTTTTTT. Using reference TRBV15 and TRBJ2-2 for the parts outside the CDR3, the full variable domain is DAMVIQNPRYQVTQFGKPVTLSCSQTLNHNVMYWYQQKSSQAPKLLFHYYDKDFNNEADTPDNFQSRRPNTSFCFLDIRSPGLGDTAMYLCATRTGNTGELFFGEGSRLTVL.

This chain joins TRBV28 and TRBJ2-7; 10 bases are shared with TRBD2. The CDR3 runs to 14 residues. The V segment lost 6 bases and the J segment 3 bases; nucleotides outside the gene matches: 5. Germline V gene sequence: CDR1 MDHEN, CDR2 SYDVKM. The CDR3 bases are TGTGCCAGCAGCCGACTAGCGGGCAGCTACGAGCAGTACTTC. It is translated as CASSRLAGSYEQYF.

The gene calls are TRBV6-1 and TRBJ2-7; 8 nucleotides match TRBD2. CDR3 length: 14 amino acids. The J segment lost 2 bases and the V segment lost 4 bases, leaving 4 bases of the junction unmatched. In germline, CDR1 is MNHNS, CDR2 SASEGT. This chain's CDR3 is CASSAREATYEQYF. The CDR3 DNA follows: TGTGCCAGCAGTGCGCGGGAGGCAACCTACGAGCAGTACTTC.

This clone was counted once. This chain uses TRBV7-9 with TRBJ2-3; 12 bases align to TRBD2. CDR3 length: 15 amino acids. The germline V gene has CDR1 SEHNR and CDR2 FQNEAQ (reference sequence). The junction had 6 bases not matched to a gene; V was cut back by 5 bases and J by 6 bases. The CDR3 region is CASSELAGGGDTQYF. In DNA form, the CDR3 reads TGTGCCAGCAGCGAACTAGCGGGAGGAGGGGATACGCAGTATTTT.